The 11 T cell receptor beta chains listed next were all sequenced from one sample in a study of T cell repertoires in cytomegalovirus infection (dated 2019 in TCRdb). Sequencing used an Illumina HiSeq 1500. In TCRdb, the public reads were trimmed at Q25 with fastp and aligned with MiXCR, with productive beta chains retained. A single entry per CDR3 protein holds the most common genes and DNA from its merged rows. Counted in this sample were some 590,000 distinct CDR3 sequences; just under 40% of them appeared once. The ten largest clones represent 48% of the sample. Their recognized antigens are unknown. The label giving this sample's treatment or condition can be read as: in vitro stimulation with specific CMV peptide epitopes to enrich CMV-specific T cells. The sample here was cultured PBMCs, taken from culture after CMV antigen stimulation. Every receptor here comes from a human donor in good health (CMV status not recorded). Some clones in this sample may be carry-over from other donors' samples.

This chain joins TRBV6-5 and TRBJ1-1; no clear D gene. This CDR3 region has 14 residues. Trimming took off 5 bases at V and 0 bases at J, with 10 bases between the two ends. Germline V CDR1 and CDR2: MNHEY, SVGAGI. The CDR3 coding sequence is TGTGCCAGCAGTCGGGCCGCCATGAACACTGAAGCTTTCTTT. This translates into CASSRAAMNTEAFF.

The CDR3 region has the DNA TGTGCCAGCAGTACCCCAAAGACAACAGGGGCCATAAGCCCAGAGACCCAGTACTTC. Its translation is CASSTPKTTGAISPETQYF. The chain employs TRBV12-3 or TRBV12-4 and TRBJ2-5, with 7 bases fitting TRBD1. The CDR3 sequence is 19 residues long. Trimming cost V 5 bases and J 4 bases; bases outside gene matches: 22.

J is TRBJ2-7 and V is TRBV20-1; the D is unclear. Per the germline V gene, CDR1 is DFQATT and CDR2 is SNEGSKA (reference sequence). Trimming removed 1 base from V and 0 bases from J, with 13 bases in between. This CDR3 has 15 amino acids. CDR3: CSARVFGKSSYEQYF. In DNA form, the CDR3 reads TGCAGTGCTAGAGTATTTGGTAAAAGCTCCTACGAGCAGTACTTC.

This clonotype showed up just a few times. The chain employs TRBV7-8 and TRBJ2-1; D gene uncertain. CDR3 size: 14 residues. V shed 6 bases and J shed 6 bases, with 15 bases lying between them. Looked up from germline, CDR1 is SGHVS and CDR2 is FQNEAQ. CDR3 sequence reads: CASSYRGGVNEQFF. As DNA, the CDR3 is TGTGCCAGCAGTTATAGAGGTGGGGTCAATGAGCAGTTCTTC.

V gene TRBV6-6 combines with J gene TRBJ2-1; D may be TRBD2 (5 bases). Per the germline V gene, CDR1 is MNHNY and CDR2 is SVGAGI (reference sequence). There are 14 residues in the CDR3. V was cut by 5 bases and J by 0 bases, with 8 bases left in between. CDR3 DNA: TGTGCCAGCAGTCCTAGCAACTCCTACAATGAGCAGTTCTTC. This translates into CASSPSNSYNEQFF.

V gene TRBV10-3 combines with J gene TRBJ2-1; D tentatively reads TRBD1 or TRBD2 (5 bases each). The V end was cut by 10 bases, the J end by 5 bases, with 21 bases between. The CDR3 has 15 amino acids. Germline V gives CDR1 ENHRY, CDR2 SYGVKD. The CDR3, as DNA: TGTGCCACCGCGGTCTCGGGGCAAGCTCACAATGAGCAGTTCTTC. This translates into CATAVSGQAHNEQFF.

This sequence joins TRBV19 and TRBJ2-2, with TRBD1 matching 7 bases. V dropped 6 bases and J dropped 3; count of bases not matched to a gene: 4. The CDR3 has 14 residues. Germline V gives CDR1 LNHDA, CDR2 SQIVND (reference sequence). This chain's CDR3 is CASSNDRDTGELFF. The CDR3 DNA sequence: TGTGCCAGTAGCAATGACAGGGACACCGGGGAGCTGTTTTTT.

The genes are TRBV11-2 and TRBJ2-1; 10 nucleotides line up with TRBD2. This CDR3 is built from 14 residues. Trimming removed 5 bases from V and 10 bases from J; junction bases left unmatched: 8. Germline V lookup: CDR1 SGHAT, CDR2 FQNNGV. The CDR3 DNA sequence: TGTGCCAGCAGCGATGAGCGGGAGGGCAGGGAGCAGTTCTTC. Translated, it gives CASSDEREGREQFF.

This clonotype was detected only a few times. This sequence joins TRBV2 and TRBJ2-5; 11 bases match TRBD2. The CDR3 contains 14 residues. After removal of 6 bases from V and 3 bases from J, the junction contained 3 bases not matched to a gene. Germline V lookup: CDR1 SNHLY, CDR2 FYNNEI. Here the CDR3 reads CASSRLAGKETQYF. In DNA, the CDR3 is TGTGCCAGCAGCAGACTAGCGGGGAAAGAGACCCAGTACTTC.

On this clonotype itself: A much larger clone differs from this one at a single base, so this may be a read error. The chain employs TRBV6-5 and TRBJ2-3; D may be TRBD2 (5 bases). The germline V and J ends were trimmed by 6 bases and 5 bases, with 6 bases remaining between them. The germline CDR1 and CDR2 sequences are MNHEY and SVGAGI. This CDR3 has 11 residues. CDR3 nucleotides: TGTGCCAGCAGGGGGAGAGATACGCAGTATTTT. Its translation is CASRGRDTQYF.

The chain has TRBV6-2 or TRBV6-3 and TRBJ2-3; no clear D. CDR1 is MNHEY, CDR2 SVGEGT, per germline. This CDR3 is built from 13 residues. Trimming left V 7 bases short and J 1 base short, with 9 bases between. The CDR3 DNA follows: TGTGCCAGCACCCCTGCACGCACAGATACGCAGTATTTT. Protein sequence: CASTPARTDTQYF.